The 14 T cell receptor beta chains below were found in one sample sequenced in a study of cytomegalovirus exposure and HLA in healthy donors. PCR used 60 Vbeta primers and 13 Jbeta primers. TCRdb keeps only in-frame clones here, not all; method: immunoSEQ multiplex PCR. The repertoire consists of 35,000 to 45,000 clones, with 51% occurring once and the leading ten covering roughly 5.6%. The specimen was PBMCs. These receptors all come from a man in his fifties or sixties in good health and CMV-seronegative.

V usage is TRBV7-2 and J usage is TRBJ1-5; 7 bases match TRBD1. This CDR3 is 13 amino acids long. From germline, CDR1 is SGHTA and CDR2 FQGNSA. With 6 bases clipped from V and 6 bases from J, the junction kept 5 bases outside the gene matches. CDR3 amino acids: CASSYQGGQPQHF. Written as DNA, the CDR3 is TGTGCCAGCAGTTACCAGGGGGGTCAGCCCCAGCATTTT.

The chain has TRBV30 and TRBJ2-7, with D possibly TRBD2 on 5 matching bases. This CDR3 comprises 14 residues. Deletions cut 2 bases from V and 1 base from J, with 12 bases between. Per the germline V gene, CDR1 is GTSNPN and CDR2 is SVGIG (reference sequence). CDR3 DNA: TGTGCCTGGAGTCCCGGGGTAGGGTCCTACGAGCAGTACTTC. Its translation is CAWSPGVGSYEQYF.

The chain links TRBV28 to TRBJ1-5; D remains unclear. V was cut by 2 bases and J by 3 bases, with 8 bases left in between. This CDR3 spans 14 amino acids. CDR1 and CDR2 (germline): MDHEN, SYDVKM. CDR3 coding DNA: TGTGCCAGCAGTTTAAGAGGAACCAATCAGCCCCAGCATTTT. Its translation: CASSLRGTNQPQHF.

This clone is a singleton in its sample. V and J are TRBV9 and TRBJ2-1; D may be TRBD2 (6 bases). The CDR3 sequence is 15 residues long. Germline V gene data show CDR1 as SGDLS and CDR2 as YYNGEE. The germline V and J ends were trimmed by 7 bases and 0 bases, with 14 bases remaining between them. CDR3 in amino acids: CASGLTSRSYNEQFF. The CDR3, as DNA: TGTGCCAGCGGCCTAACTAGCCGCTCCTACAATGAGCAGTTCTTC.

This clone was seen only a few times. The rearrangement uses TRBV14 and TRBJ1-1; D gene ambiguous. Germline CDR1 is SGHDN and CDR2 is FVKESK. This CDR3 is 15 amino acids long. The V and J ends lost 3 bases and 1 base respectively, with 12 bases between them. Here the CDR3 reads CASSQSRSGNTEAFF. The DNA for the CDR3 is TGTGCCAGCAGCCAGAGCCGTTCAGGGAACACTGAAGCTTTCTTT.

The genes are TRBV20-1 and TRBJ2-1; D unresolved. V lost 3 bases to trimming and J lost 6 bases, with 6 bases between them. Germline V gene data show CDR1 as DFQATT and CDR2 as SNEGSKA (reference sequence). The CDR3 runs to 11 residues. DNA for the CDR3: TGCAGTGCTAGCCATTTCAATGAGCAGTTCTTC. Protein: CSASHFNEQFF.

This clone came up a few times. In nucleotides, the CDR3 is TGTGCCTGGCGCAGGGGACGGGTGAACTATGGCTACACCTTC. Protein sequence: CAWRRGRVNYGYTF. The chain employs TRBV30 and TRBJ1-2; TRBD1 is a possible D gene (6 bases). CDR3 size: 14 residues. CDR1 is GTSNPN and CDR2 is SVGIG in the germline V gene (reference sequence). The germline V and J ends were trimmed by 5 bases and 2 bases, with 15 bases remaining between them.

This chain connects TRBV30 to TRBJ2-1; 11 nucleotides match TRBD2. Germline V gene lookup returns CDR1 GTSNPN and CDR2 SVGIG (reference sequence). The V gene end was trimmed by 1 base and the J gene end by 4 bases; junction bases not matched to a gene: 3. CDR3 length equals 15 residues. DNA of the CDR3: TGTGCCTGGAGTGCGACTAGCGGGGTTTACAATGAGCAGTTCTTC. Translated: CAWSATSGVYNEQFF.

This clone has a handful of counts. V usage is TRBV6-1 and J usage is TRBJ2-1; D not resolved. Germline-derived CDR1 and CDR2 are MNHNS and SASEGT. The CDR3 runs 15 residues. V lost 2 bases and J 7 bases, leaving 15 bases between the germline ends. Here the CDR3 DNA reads TGTGCCAGCAGTGAACTTAGTAGCCTGTCTAATGAGCAGTTCTTC. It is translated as CASSELSSLSNEQFF.

Here the CDR3 DNA reads TGTGCCAGCAGTGAGTCGACAGGGGGCTGGGAGACCCAGTACTTC. Encoded protein: CASSESTGGWETQYF. The chain links TRBV6-1 to TRBJ2-5; TRBD1 matches at 10 bases. The CDR3 runs 15 residues. Germline V gene lookup returns CDR1 MNHNS and CDR2 SASEGT. The J segment lost 5 bases and the V segment lost 3 bases, leaving 6 bases of the junction unmatched.

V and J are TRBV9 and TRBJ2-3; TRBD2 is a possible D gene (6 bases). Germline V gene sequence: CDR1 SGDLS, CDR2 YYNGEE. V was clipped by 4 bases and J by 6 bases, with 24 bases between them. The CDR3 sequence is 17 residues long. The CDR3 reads CASSSVGGPGVRDTQYF. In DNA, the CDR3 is TGTGCCAGCAGCTCAGTGGGGGGTCCCGGCGTCCGTGATACGCAGTATTTT.

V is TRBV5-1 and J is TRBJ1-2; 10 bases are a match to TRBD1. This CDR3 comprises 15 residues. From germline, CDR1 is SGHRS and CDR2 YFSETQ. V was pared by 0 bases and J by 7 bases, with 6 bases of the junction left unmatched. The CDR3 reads CASSLEWDRGGGYTF. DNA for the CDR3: TGCGCCAGCAGCTTGGAGTGGGACAGGGGCGGTGGCTACACCTTC.

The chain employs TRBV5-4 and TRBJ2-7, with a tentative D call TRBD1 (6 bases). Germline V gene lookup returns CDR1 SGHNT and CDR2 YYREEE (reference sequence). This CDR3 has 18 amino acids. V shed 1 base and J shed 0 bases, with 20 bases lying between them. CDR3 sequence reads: CASSLLVGMTGSSYEQYF. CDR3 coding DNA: TGTGCCAGCAGCTTGCTTGTAGGGATGACAGGCAGCTCCTACGAGCAGTACTTC. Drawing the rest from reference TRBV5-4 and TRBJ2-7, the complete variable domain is ETGVTQSPTHLIKTRGQQVTLRCSSQSGHNTVSWYQQALGQGPQFIFQYYREEENGRGNFPPRFSGLQFPNYSSELNVNALELDDSALYLCASSLLVGMTGSSYEQYFGPGTRLTVT.

The CDR3 sequence is CASSAREGTDTQYF. The CDR3 DNA is TGTGCCAGCAGTGCGCGGGAGGGCACAGATACGCAGTATTTT. The genes are TRBV2 and TRBJ2-3, with 8 bases fitting TRBD2. The CDR3 loop spans 14 amino acids. Germline V lookup: CDR1 SNHLY, CDR2 FYNNEI. The J segment lost 1 base and the V segment lost 4 bases, leaving 1 base of the junction unmatched.